This TCR beta chain comes out of a study of T cells in localized non-small cell lung cancer. Germline CDR1 reads MDHEN; CDR2 reads SYDVKM. V dropped 6 bases and J dropped 6 bases, with 20 bases sitting between them. CDR3 length: 15 residues. The assay was immunoSEQ multiplex PCR, and TCRdb's table has in-frame clones only and misses some. The table lists around 25,000 clones, 92% of them singletons. The sequence was obtained from a woman aged 35 to 70 with stage I lung adenocarcinoma. The chain combines TRBV28 with TRBJ1-2; the D gene is possibly TRBD1 (6 bases). Material: peripheral blood, obtained before any cancer treatment. This CDR3 reads CASRTNREIEDGYTF. Here the CDR3 DNA reads TGTGCCAGCAGAACAAACAGGGAAATAGAAGATGGCTACACCTTC.